This T cell receptor (beta chain) was identified during a study of blood T cell repertoires in COVID-19. Study at large: Italy, Spain and the United States were the sources of the convalescent and acute COVID-19 samples. The cDNA or gDNA used as material had been derived from T cells, B-cell-depleted T cells, or PBMCs.

The CDR3 covers 16 residues. Trimming took 0 bases from V and 0 from J, leaving 13 bases between them. Germline V gives CDR1 SGHNT, CDR2 YYREEE (reference sequence). The method was immunoSEQ multiplex PCR; TCRdb's version includes in-frame clones alone and lacks a portion of them. The repertoire includes around 200,000 clones, about 88% of them detected once, and around 2.7% sits in the top ten. This receptor was obtained from a man aged 35-49 years with active or convalescent COVID-19. The gene calls are TRBV5-4 and TRBJ2-7; D gene uncertain. Sequencing was performed on peripheral blood. The CDR3 DNA reads as TGTGCCAGCAGCTTGGGTGGGCAGGTCCCCTCCTACGAGCAGTACTTC. Its protein product is CASSLGGQVPSYEQYF.